These 16 T cell receptor beta chains were all obtained from the same sample, sequenced in a study of T cell responses to AZD1222 COVID-19 vaccine. Some clones are missing from TCRdb's copy, which holds only in-frame ones; the method was immunoSEQ multiplex PCR. Of about 130,000 clones in the sample, 80% to 95% were seen once. The specimen comprised peripheral blood, sampled on day 0 of AZD1222 vaccination. These receptors all come from an adult in good health.

J is TRBJ1-1 and V is TRBV6-5; D is ambiguous. V lost 0 bases to trimming and J lost 5 bases, with 16 bases between them. The length of the CDR3 is 16 residues. Germline V lookup: CDR1 MNHEY, CDR2 SVGAGI. For the CDR3, the DNA is TGTGCCAGCAGTTACTCGGGCGGATCAGGAGGGACTGAAGCTTTCTTT. Protein product: CASSYSGGSGGTEAFF.

The chain employs TRBV27 and TRBJ1-1; D remains ambiguous. The CDR3 has 12 amino acids. Germline lookup yields CDR1 MNHEY and CDR2 SMNVEV (reference sequence). The ends were cut back, 6 bases at V and 5 bases at J, with 10 bases in the middle. DNA of the CDR3: TGTGCCAGCAGGAATGGGGTGACTGAAGCTTTCTTT. Its protein is CASRNGVTEAFF.

Regarding this clone: Other DNA variants within this sample encode the same CDR3. The chain links TRBV5-6 to TRBJ2-7; D remains unclear. The V gene's germline CDR1 is SGHDT and CDR2 YYEEEE. The CDR3 totals 11 residues. V gave up 0 bases and J gave up 7 bases, with 5 bases separating them. The CDR3 loop reads CASSLGGEQYF. In DNA, the CDR3 is TGTGCCAGCAGCTTGGGGGGAGAGCAGTACTTC.

The rearrangement joins TRBV27 to TRBJ2-7; tentatively, D is TRBD1 (7 bases). Germline V gene sequence: CDR1 MNHEY, CDR2 SMNVEV (reference sequence). Trimming pared 6 bases from V and 7 bases from J, leaving 10 bases between. This CDR3 comprises 11 residues. DNA for the CDR3: TGTGCCAGCAGCCCAGGGGGGGAGCAGTACTTC. It yields the protein CASSPGGEQYF.

The rearrangement links TRBV29-1 to TRBJ2-5; D is perhaps TRBD2 (6 bases). Between the trimmed V and J ends, which lost 4 bases and 1 base, there was a span of 22 bases. Germline CDR1 is SQVTM and CDR2 is ANQGSEA. This CDR3 spans 17 amino acids. CDR3 nucleotides: TGCAGCGTTGGGGGGGTTCACCCAGGGACGTTCCAAGAGACCCAGTACTTC. Protein sequence: CSVGGVHPGTFQETQYF.

The chain recombines TRBV7-8 with TRBJ2-2, with D tentatively TRBD2 (7 bases). Germline loops: CDR1 SGHVS, CDR2 FQNEAQ. The V end was cut by 11 bases, the J end by 2 bases, with 15 bases between. The CDR3 runs to 14 residues. The CDR3: CAFRGTTNTGELFF. The CDR3 nucleotides read TGTGCCTTTAGGGGGACTACCAACACCGGGGAGCTGTTTTTT.

The rearrangement joins TRBV10-2 to TRBJ2-3; 8 positions agree with TRBD1. The V and J ends lost 10 bases and 1 base, in that order; junction bases with no gene match: 4. The CDR3 contains 13 residues. Germline CDR1 is WSHSY and CDR2 is SAAADI. This CDR3 reads CATAGQGTDTQYF. CDR3 DNA: TGCGCCACTGCGGGACAGGGCACAGATACGCAGTATTTT.

The CDR3 DNA reads TGTGCCAGCAGAGACGGACTAGCGGGAGAGACCCAGTACTTC. It encodes CASRDGLAGETQYF. This rearrangement joins TRBV2 to TRBJ2-5; 11 nucleotides match TRBD2. This CDR3 contains 14 residues. Germline CDR1 SNHLY, CDR2 FYNNEI. Trimming removed 6 bases from V and 4 bases from J; junction bases left unmatched: 4.

The chain's CDR3 is CASGRAEGHEQYF. The CDR3 DNA is TGCGCCAGCGGGAGAGCGGAAGGGCACGAGCAGTACTTC. The gene calls are TRBV10-2 and TRBJ2-7, with TRBD2 as a possible D gene (5 bases). The CDR3 is 13 amino acids. The V end was cut by 8 bases, the J end by 5 bases, with 16 bases between. Germline CDR1 is WSHSY and CDR2 is SAAADI.

The V gene is TRBV9, the J gene TRBJ2-2; D is undetermined. The germline V gene encodes CDR1 SGDLS and CDR2 YYNGEE. The CDR3 has 17 residues. V lost 0 bases and J lost 1, with 13 bases in between. CDR3 nucleotide sequence: TGTGCCAGCAGCGTAGCTCTGTGGGCCGGGAACACCGGGGAGCTGTTTTTT. It encodes CASSVALWAGNTGELFF. Based on the CDR3 plus reference TRBV9 and TRBJ2-2, the full variable domain is DSGVTQTPKHLITATGQRVTLRCSPRSGDLSVYWYQQSLDQGLQFLIQYYNGEERAKGNILERFSAQQFPDLHSELNLSSLELGDSALYFCASSVALWAGNTGELFFGEGSRLTVL.

The J gene is TRBJ1-2, the V gene TRBV29-1; tentatively, D is TRBD1 (6 bases). CDR3 length: 14 residues. Germline V lookup: CDR1 SQVTM, CDR2 ANQGSEA. The V end lost 6 bases, the J end lost 4 bases, and 18 bases lay between the germline ends. In DNA, the CDR3 is TGCAGCGTGGCGGGGGGGCCGCACTTCTATGGCTACACCTTC. The encoded protein is CSVAGGPHFYGYTF. Full variable domain (outside the CDR3, taken from reference TRBV29-1 and TRBJ1-2): SAVISQKPSRDICQRGTSLTIQCQVDSQVTMMFWYRQQPGQSLTLIATANQGSEATYESGFVIDKFPISRPNLTFSTLTVSNMSPEDSSIYLCSVAGGPHFYGYTFGSGTRLTVV.

The chain couples TRBV7-2 to TRBJ1-5; D is possibly TRBD1 (5 bases). Germline-derived CDR1 and CDR2 are SGHTA and FQGNSA. This CDR3 comprises 13 residues. The V end lost 5 bases, the J end lost 2 bases, and 7 bases lay between the germline ends. The CDR3 DNA follows: TGTGCCAGCAGCCAAGGGGGCAATCAGCCCCAGCATTTT. It codes for CASSQGGNQPQHF.

The gene calls are TRBV7-8 and TRBJ1-6, with a weak D call TRBD1 (5 bases). The CDR3 runs to 21 residues. Germline CDR1 and CDR2: SGHVS and FQNEAQ. V lost 3 bases, J lost 0 bases, and 24 bases lay in between. CDR3: CASSLIGTTHGRSSYNSPLHF. The CDR3 coding sequence is TGTGCCAGCAGCTTGATCGGGACTACACATGGGAGGAGCTCCTATAATTCACCCCTCCACTTT.

The J gene is TRBJ2-4, the V gene TRBV6-2 or TRBV6-3; D is perhaps TRBD1 (6 bases). Germline assignment: CDR1 MNHEY and CDR2 SVGEGT. Trimming cost V 5 bases and J 0 bases, with 14 bases left between them. This CDR3 is built from 16 residues. The DNA for the CDR3 is TGTGCCAGCAGTCCCGGACAGAGATTAGCCAAAAACATTCAGTACTTC. Protein product: CASSPGQRLAKNIQYF.

The chain uses TRBV21-1 and TRBJ2-2; the table's D call, TRBD2, has no DNA check behind it. TRBV21-1 counts as a pseudogene. The CDR3 covers 18 residues. This CDR3 is CASSGTSGREWNTGELFF. In DNA form, the CDR3 reads TGTGCCAGCAGCGGGACTAGCGGGAGGGAATGGAACACCGGGGAGCTGTTTTTT.

This clone was picked up one time. The genes are TRBV6-6 and TRBJ2-6; D may be TRBD1 (5 bases). With 5 bases removed from V and 0 bases from J, the gap between germline ends came to 8 bases. Germline loops: CDR1 MNHNY, CDR2 SVGAGI (reference sequence). This CDR3 has 15 residues. As DNA, the CDR3 is TGTGCCAGCAGTACCCAGGGCTCTGGGGCCAACGTCCTGACTTTC. Protein sequence: CASSTQGSGANVLTF.